The clone carrying this TCR beta chain was counted only a few times. This entry comes from a study of early T cells in non-severe SARS-CoV-2 infection. This CDR3 has 11 amino acids. V dropped 4 bases and J dropped 6 bases, with 6 bases sitting between them. The germline V gene encodes CDR1 SGHAT and CDR2 FQNNGV. TCRdb processed the 5' RACE reads anew with MiXCR; each CDR3 protein has one entry. The sample includes around 52,000 distinct CDR3 sequences, 9.5% to 13% seen only once; the top ten take 10%. The chain has TRBV11-2 and TRBJ1-1, with D unclear. The sequenced sample was whole blood. This TCR derives from an adult who was a healthcare worker with PCR-confirmed SARS-CoV-2 infection or an uninfected control (not recorded which). CDR3 residues: CASSWAAEAFF. The DNA of the CDR3 is TGTGCCAGCAGCTGGGCAGCTGAAGCTTTCTTT.